These 11 T cell receptor beta chains were sequenced from one sample in a study of tissue T cells after allogeneic stem cell transplantation (dated by TCRdb to about 2022). The protocol used for the library was the immunoSEQ multiplex PCR assay. The clones in this table, taken by TCRdb from immuneACCESS, are in-frame only. Not every clone is retained; where verified, under half of the shortfall comes from an unresolved V gene, and the cause of the rest is unknown. The sample table lists several thousand clones, about 50% of them with a count of one. 12% of the sample lies in the top ten. The intended sense of this specimen's time point label: mouse harvest day 7 after allogeneic transplant. Mouse grafts consisting of 10^7 T-cell-depleted bone marrow cells combined with 10^6 splenic CD5+ T cells were administered by tail vein injection. Sequencing input: lymph node tissue. These receptors all come from a female BALB/c mouse given C57BL/6 T cells with graft-versus-host disease after an allogeneic hematopoietic cell transplant.

In regard to this clone: The gene names here belong to mouse. The read comes to an end 1 residue before the CDR3 does, leaving the germline J gene to fill in the end. The chain employs TRBV26 and TRBJ1-1, with no clear D. Germline-derived CDR1 and CDR2 are KGHPV and FQNQEV (reference sequence). The V end was cut by 1 base, the J end by 0 bases, with 3 bases between. The CDR3 extends over 13 amino acids. CDR3 loop: CASSLWENTEVFF. CDR3 DNA, as far as it was read: TGTGCCAGCAGTCTGTGGGAGAACACAGAAGTCTTC.

As to this clone: Germline and genes here are mouse. The CDR3 protein is CASSPGDRQNTLYF. The sequenced CDR3 bases are TGTGCCAGCTCTCCCGGGGACCGGCAAAACACCTTGTAC. The chain has TRBV12-2 and TRBJ2-4; the D call may be TRBD1 or TRBD2 (5 bases each). The read ends 1 residue early relative to the CDR3; the germline J gene fills the gap. The CDR3 spans 14 residues. V dropped 2 bases and J dropped 3 bases, with 11 bases sitting between them. From germline, CDR1 is SGHLS and CDR2 HYDKME.

With regard to this clone: Gene names refer to mouse genes. The CDR3 is cut off 1 residue early in the read; its end comes from the germline J gene. This chain uses TRBV3 with TRBJ1-4, with 8 nucleotides matching TRBD1. The V gene end was trimmed by 5 bases and the J gene end by 5 bases; junction bases not matched to a gene: 7. The length of the CDR3 is 15 residues. Germline CDR1 reads SNHLY; CDR2 reads FYNGKV (reference sequence). Incomplete CDR3 DNA: TGTGCCAGCAGCGCCCCGGGACAGGCAAACGAAAGATTATTT. Translation: CASSAPGQANERLF. The complete CDR3 protein is CASSAPGQANERLFF.

Worth noting for this clone: Each gene name is a mouse one. The sequenced fragment ends 1 residue before the CDR3 boundary, so the rest is inferred from the germline J gene. The J gene is TRBJ1-3, the V gene TRBV16; 10 nucleotides agree with TRBD1. After removal of 3 bases from V and 2 bases from J, the junction contained 7 bases not matched to a gene. The CDR3 has 17 amino acids. Germline CDR1 reads SGHSA; CDR2 reads FRNQAP. The CDR3 is CASSLVPGQGTGNTLYF. CDR3 DNA (partial): TGTGCAAGCAGCTTGGTCCCGGGACAGGGGACTGGAAATACGCTCTAT.

In its sample, this clone was seen a few times. The germline and genes are mouse ones. The CDR3 is cut off 1 residue early in the read; its end comes from the germline J gene. The chain employs TRBV26 and TRBJ1-4; a possible D gene is TRBD1 (6 bases). The CDR3 spans 14 residues. Trimming left V 4 bases short and J 2 bases short, with 8 bases between. The germline gives CDR1 KGHPV, CDR2 FQNQEV (reference sequence). The DNA read from the CDR3 is TGTGCCAGCAGTCCGGGACACTCCAACGAAAGATTATTT. Encoded protein: CASSPGHSNERLF. The entire CDR3 sequence reads CASSPGHSNERLFF.

As to this clone: Gene and germline names: mouse. The DNA read from the CDR3 is TGCTCCAGCAGTCAAAATTCTGGAAATACGCTCTAT. Amino acids: CSSSQNSGNTLY. The whole CDR3 is CSSSQNSGNTLYF. The chain has TRBV23 and TRBJ1-3. The CDR3 end lies 1 residue beyond the end of the read and is filled in from the germline J gene. The CDR3 runs to 13 residues. CDR1 is KGHTA, CDR2 FQNQQP, per germline. Full variable domain (missing parts from reference TRBV23 and TRBJ1-3): DAAVTQKPRYLIKMKGQEAEMKCIPEKGHTAVFWYQQKQSKELKFLIYFQNQQPLDQIDMVKERFSAVCPSSSLCSLGIRTCEAEDSALYLCSSSQNSGNTLYFGEGSRLIVV.

A word on this clone: Gene names are the mouse ones. The read stops 1 residue short of the end of the CDR3; the missing end is completed from the germline J gene. The chain recombines TRBV23 with TRBJ2-3; the table's D call of TRBD1 was not tested on the DNA. The CDR3 has 15 amino acids. Germline assignment: CDR1 KGHTA and CDR2 FQNQQP. This CDR3 is CSSSQEGASAETLYF. The sequenced CDR3 bases are TGCTCCAGCAGTCAAGAGGGGGCCAGTGCAGAAACGCTGTAT.

In regard to this clone: These gene names are mouse names. The read finishes 1 residue shy of the CDR3 end, and the germline J gene is used to complete it. The rearrangement uses TRBV13-2 and TRBJ1-1; 9 bases are shared with TRBD1. The CDR3 sequence is 14 residues long. V trimming: 1 base; J trimming: 3 bases; junction bases outside the gene matches: 1. Looked up from germline, CDR1 is NNHNN and CDR2 is SYGAGS (reference sequence). CDR3 loop: CASGDRDRDTEVFF. The DNA read from the CDR3 is TGTGCCAGCGGTGATCGGGACAGGGACACAGAAGTCTTC.

In the case of this clone: Gene names and germline refer to mouse. The read is 1 residue too short to cover the CDR3 end, so that end is filled in from the germline J gene. This sequence joins TRBV3 and TRBJ2-7, with D maybe TRBD2 (6 bases). The CDR3 length is 14 residues. In germline, CDR1 is SNHLY, CDR2 FYNGKV (reference sequence). Trimming shortened V by 0 bases and J by 0 bases, and 6 bases separated the two germline ends. The CDR3 spells CASSLAGGSYEQYF. The CDR3 bases that were read are TGTGCCAGCAGCTTAGCTGGGGGCTCCTATGAACAGTAC.

This clone was detected only a few times. Gene names follow the mouse nomenclature. Sequencing ends 1 residue short of the CDR3 end; the germline J gene provides the rest. The V call is TRBV23, the J call TRBJ1-2; TRBD1 was called by the table and not checked on the DNA. Germline lookup yields CDR1 KGHTA and CDR2 FQNQQP. This CDR3 spans 13 amino acids. The CDR3 loop reads CSSTPQANSDYTF. The CDR3 bases that were read are TGCTCCAGCACCCCACAAGCAAACTCCGACTACACC.

In this sample, this clone turned up a few times. The germline and genes are mouse ones. From the germline J gene comes the end of the CDR3, since the read stops 1 residue before it. The V gene is TRBV19, the J gene TRBJ2-7; 9 nucleotides align to TRBD2. This CDR3 comprises 16 residues. V shed 0 bases, J shed 2 bases, and the junction held 6 bases outside the gene matches. Germline lookup yields CDR1 FNHDT and CDR2 SITEND (reference sequence). The sequenced part of the CDR3 DNA is TGTGCCAGCAGTATAGGGGCGACTGGGGGTCCCTATGAACAGTAC. Protein sequence: CASSIGATGGPYEQY. The whole CDR3 sequence reads CASSIGATGGPYEQYF. Supplemented by reference TRBV19 and TRBJ2-7, the full variable domain reads GGIITQTPKFLIGQEGQKLTLKCQQNFNHDTMYWYRQDSGKGLRLIYYSITENDLQKGDLSEGYDASREKKSSFSLTVTSAQKNEMAVFLCASSIGATGGPYEQYFGPGTRLTVL.